The T cell receptor (beta chain) under discussion was sequenced for a study of T cells after yellow fever vaccination. Whole-study results and caveats: On re-exposure, the response was weaker but peaked faster, at day 5 versus 15. The booster saw the reappearance of most primary-vaccination clones (96% CD4, around 88% CD8).

In its sample, this clonotype was seen a few times. The antigen remains unidentified. 5'RACE template switching added a universal primer site and UMIs to TCR cDNA. TCRdb redid the calling of the 5' RACE reads with MiXCR, one entry per CDR3 protein. The sample carries approximately 510,000 distinct CDR3 sequences, 21% recorded once. V shed 1 base, J shed 5 bases, and the junction held 4 bases outside the gene matches. The CDR3 loop spans 15 amino acids. The sample here was PBMCs, taken roughly 20 days after the first yellow fever vaccination. This chain connects TRBV12-3 or TRBV12-4 to TRBJ2-1; 8 nucleotides align to TRBD2. This receptor was obtained from a man aged 18 to 29 who received the YFV17D yellow fever vaccine. The CDR3 nucleotides are TGTGCCAGCAGTTTAGAAGCGGGGGCCCACAATGAGCAGTTCTTC. This encodes CASSLEAGAHNEQFF.